What follows describes a single T cell receptor beta chain. Source study methods: Nucleated cell number was recorded as an estimate derived from reference gene primer amplification. TCRdb's table, derived via immunoSEQ multiplex PCR, lists solely in-frame clones and lacks some. That table supplies the V and J calls and clone size; D and trimming were determined from the DNA. Of around 50,000 clones detected, about 90% appear once; the ten largest clones hold more than 2%. This CDR3 has 14 residues. The V gene lost 2 bases and the J gene lost 1 base, with 8 bases spanning the gap. In germline, CDR1 is LGHDT, CDR2 YNNKEL (reference sequence). The data were obtained in a study of blood T cell repertoires in COVID-19. In the study overall: The analysed material was cDNA or gDNA that came from T cells, B-cell-depleted T cells, or PBMCs.

Sequenced material: peripheral blood. This sequence originates from a human donor in a cohort sampled during active COVID-19. This sequence joins TRBV3-1 (or the pseudogene TRBV3-2) and TRBJ1-1; D is ambiguous. CDR3 nucleotides: TGTGCCAGCAGCCAATTACAGAAGAACACTGAAGCTTTCTTT. This codes for CASSQLQKNTEAFF.